Given below is one T cell receptor (beta chain) in context. These data are taken from a study of blood T cell repertoires in COVID-19. Using immunoSEQ multiplex PCR, the repertoire was profiled, and TCRdb retains in-frame clones only, with some absent. The data contain 110,000 to 150,000 clones, around 82% of them singletons. Input material: PBMCs or T cells enriched from blood (not recorded which). The sequence came from a woman between 50 and 59 years old who had recovered from COVID-19.

The CDR3 loop is CASSFTVPGENGYTF. The CDR3 DNA sequence: TGTGCCAGCAGCTTCACAGTCCCAGGGGAGAATGGCTACACCTTC. The gene calls are TRBV11-2 and TRBJ1-2, with D tentatively TRBD1 (6 bases). The CDR3 is made up of 15 amino acids. Trimming cost V 3 bases and J 6 bases, with 17 bases left between them. Germline loops: CDR1 SGHAT, CDR2 FQNNGV.